The 30 T cell receptor beta chains presented below share a single source sample, sequenced in a study of PD-1 blockade in mismatch repair-deficient tumors. Time point noted: approximately ten-day in vitro stimulation with candidate neoantigen peptide 4. TCRdb keeps only in-frame clones here, not all; method: immunoSEQ multiplex PCR. The sample shows roughly 14,000 clones, approximately 80% of them seen only once. These receptors' antigens are unknown. The sample here was cells cultured in vitro, taken from a patient treated with pembrolizumab. The receptors shown here come from an adult with mismatch repair-deficient cancer.

The chain links TRBV5-4 to TRBJ2-7, with 10 bases that match TRBD2. With V trimmed by 3 bases and J by 2 bases, 5 bases remained unmatched. The germline gives CDR1 SGHNT, CDR2 YYREEE (reference sequence). CDR3 length equals 15 residues. CDR3 bases: TGTGCCAGCAGCTCCGGGACTAGCGTTACCTACGAGCAGTACTTC. Translated, it gives CASSSGTSVTYEQYF.

The chain couples TRBV5-1 to TRBJ1-6; 9 bases align to TRBD1. CDR3 length equals 15 residues. Germline V gene sequence: CDR1 SGHRS, CDR2 YFSETQ. The V segment lost 3 bases and the J segment 8 bases; nucleotides outside the gene matches: 6. The CDR3 DNA sequence: TGCGCCAGCAGCTCACATACAGGGGGCGATTCACCCCTCCACTTT. This sequence encodes CASSSHTGGDSPLHF.

The chain is built from TRBV23-1 and TRBJ2-1, with TRBD2 as a possible D gene (6 bases). TRBV23-1 is an ORF; its function is uncertain. The CDR3 has 16 amino acids. V lost 2 bases to trimming and J lost 4 bases, with 15 bases between them. The CDR3 reads CASSQEGSGGYNEQFF. The CDR3, as DNA: TGCGCCAGCAGTCAAGAGGGGTCTGGGGGGTACAATGAGCAGTTCTTC.

The rearrangement joins TRBV28 to TRBJ2-7; 8 nucleotides line up with TRBD1. V shed 5 bases, J shed 4 bases, and the junction held 7 bases outside the gene matches. In germline, CDR1 is MDHEN, CDR2 SYDVKM. The CDR3 is 14 residues long. This CDR3 reads CASSVGQGVYEQYF. The DNA for the CDR3 is TGTGCCAGCAGTGTCGGACAGGGTGTTTACGAGCAGTACTTC. The variable domain in full, completed from reference TRBV28 and TRBJ2-7, reads DVKVTQSSRYLVKRTGEKVFLECVQDMDHENMFWYRQDPGLGLRLIYFSYDVKMKEKGDIPEGYSVSREKKERFSLILESASTNQTSMYLCASSVGQGVYEQYFGPGTRLTVT.

The chain couples TRBV7-3 to TRBJ1-5, with D hard to call. There are 14 residues in the CDR3. V was pared by 2 bases and J by 7 bases, with 12 bases between. CDR1 and CDR2 (germline): SGHTA, FQGTGA. In DNA form, the CDR3 reads TGTGCCAGCAGCTTACGGCAGGTTAGGCAGCCCCAGCATTTT. This gives the protein CASSLRQVRQPQHF.

The rearrangement joins TRBV19 to TRBJ2-1, with D uncertain. This CDR3 comprises 11 residues. Germline V CDR1 and CDR2: LNHDA, SQIVND (reference sequence). Trimming pared 5 bases from V and 11 bases from J, leaving 10 bases between. The CDR3 DNA follows: TGTGCCAGTAGTGCCCACCGTAAGCAGTTCTTC. Amino acids: CASSAHRKQFF.

The J gene is TRBJ1-3, the V gene TRBV30; TRBD1 aligns across 7 bases. This CDR3 is 15 amino acids long. V was clipped by 0 bases and J by 4 bases; unmatched bases: 6. Germline V CDR1 and CDR2: GTSNPN, SVGIG (reference sequence). The CDR3, as DNA: TGTGCCTGGAGTGTCACAGGGGCGTGGGGAAACACCATATATTTT. This encodes CAWSVTGAWGNTIYF.

Only a few counts were recorded for this clone. The chain employs TRBV7-8 and TRBJ1-4; TRBD1 matches 10 bases. V shed 2 bases, J shed 8 bases, and the junction held 5 bases outside the gene matches. Germline V lookup: CDR1 SGHVS, CDR2 FQNEAQ. The CDR3 runs 15 residues. The CDR3 sequence: CASSLRGTGVEKLFF. The CDR3 region has the DNA TGTGCCAGCAGCTTAAGGGGGACAGGGGTGGAAAAACTGTTTTTT.

The chain carries TRBV19 and TRBJ1-1, with 8 positions matching TRBD1. V shed 8 bases and J 2 bases; nucleotides not matched to a gene: 7. Germline V gives CDR1 LNHDA, CDR2 SQIVND (reference sequence). CDR3 length: 14 residues. This chain's CDR3 is CASYQGAQNTEAFF. As DNA, the CDR3 is TGTGCCAGTTACCAGGGGGCCCAAAACACTGAAGCTTTCTTT. The full variable domain, with the rest looked up from reference TRBV19 and TRBJ1-1, is DGGITQSPKYLFRKEGQNVTLSCEQNLNHDAMYWYRQDPGQGLRLIYYSQIVNDFQKGDIAEGYSVSREKKESFPLTVTSAQKNPTAFYLCASYQGAQNTEAFFGQGTRLTVV.

J is TRBJ1-2 and V is TRBV5-5, with D unresolved. Trimming left V 0 bases short and J 0 bases short, with 6 bases between. The germline V gene has CDR1 SGHKS and CDR2 YYEKEE (reference sequence). This CDR3 has 14 amino acids. CDR3 DNA: TGTGCCAGCAGCTTGGATCTAGCTAACTATGGCTACACCTTC. This sequence encodes CASSLDLANYGYTF. The full variable domain, in which reference TRBV5-5 and TRBJ1-2 provide the parts outside the CDR3, is DAGVTQSPTHLIKTRGQQVTLRCSPISGHKSVSWYQQVLGQGPQFIFQYYEKEERGRGNFPDRFSARQFPNYSSELNVNALLLGDSALYLCASSLDLANYGYTFGSGTRLTVV.

This clone was counted once. The chain employs TRBV6-1 and TRBJ2-1, with TRBD1 matching over 9 bases. This CDR3 spans 15 amino acids. Germline values: CDR1 MNHNS, CDR2 SASEGT. The trim removed 7 bases at V and 8 bases at J, leaving 12 bases unmatched. CDR3 region: CASIVDRGRVDEQFF. The CDR3 nucleotides are TGTGCCAGCATCGTGGACAGGGGAAGGGTTGATGAGCAGTTCTTC.

The rearrangement joins TRBV19 to TRBJ2-1; TRBD2 matches at 9 bases. V lost 5 bases and J lost 10; bases outside the gene matches: 12. Germline V lookup: CDR1 LNHDA, CDR2 SQIVND (reference sequence). This CDR3 comprises 15 residues. CDR3: CASSPSGIPHGEQFF. DNA for the CDR3: TGTGCCAGTAGTCCTAGCGGGATACCCCACGGGGAGCAGTTCTTC.

The rearrangement joins TRBV7-3 to TRBJ2-2, with a possible D match to TRBD1 (5 bases). V lost 6 bases and J lost 2, with 10 bases in between. The CDR3 is 14 residues long. The germline CDR1 and CDR2 sequences are SGHTA and FQGTGA. This CDR3 is CASSPDRNTGELFF. CDR3 DNA: TGTGCCAGCAGTCCTGACAGAAACACCGGGGAGCTGTTTTTT.

The chain uses TRBV2 and TRBJ2-1; maybe TRBD2 (6 bases). Germline V lookup: CDR1 SNHLY, CDR2 FYNNEI. Between the trimmed V and J ends, which lost 4 bases and 4 bases, there was a span of 11 bases. The CDR3 totals 14 residues. Written as DNA, the CDR3 is TGTGCCAGCAGTGGGGGGGACCTGTACAATGAGCAGTTCTTC. Translating it yields CASSGGDLYNEQFF.

The chain uses TRBV28 and TRBJ2-7, with 9 bases matching TRBD1. This CDR3 region has 15 residues. Trimming took 4 bases from V and 2 from J; bases not matched to a gene: 6. Germline loops: CDR1 MDHEN, CDR2 SYDVKM. The CDR3 sequence: CASSYRGRLAYEQYF. CDR3 sequence (DNA): TGTGCCAGCAGTTACAGGGGGCGTCTCGCCTACGAGCAGTACTTC.

The chain couples TRBV5-4 to TRBJ2-5; D is possibly TRBD1 (6 bases). The V end was cut by 0 bases, the J end by 2 bases, with 11 bases between. This CDR3 is 15 amino acids long. Germline values: CDR1 SGHNT, CDR2 YYREEE (reference sequence). The CDR3 coding sequence is TGTGCCAGCAGCTTGGCCGGGACAAGTCAAGAGACCCAGTACTTC. Its translation is CASSLAGTSQETQYF.

The chain employs TRBV18 and TRBJ2-7; 12 bases fit TRBD2. The CDR3 length is 15 residues. After removal of 4 bases from V and 6 bases from J, the junction contained 7 bases not matched to a gene. Germline CDR1 and CDR2: KGHSH and LQKENI. The CDR3: CASSLGLAGSAEQYF. The CDR3 nucleotides read TGTGCCAGCTCACTCGGACTAGCGGGATCGGCCGAGCAGTACTTC.

The chain combines TRBV7-2 with TRBJ2-3, with a weak D call TRBD2 (6 bases). The V and J ends lost 5 bases and 4 bases respectively, with 7 bases between them. CDR3 length: 12 amino acids. Germline V CDR1 and CDR2: SGHTA, FQGNSA. The CDR3 DNA is TGTGCCAGCAGCAAGCGGGCAGATACGCAGTATTTT. Amino acid sequence: CASSKRADTQYF.

The chain uses TRBV6-1 and TRBJ2-1; 8 bases map to TRBD2. CDR1 is MNHNS, CDR2 SASEGT, per germline. V dropped 6 bases and J dropped 0; count of bases not matched to a gene: 4. The CDR3 has 15 residues. The CDR3 DNA reads as TGTGCCAGCAGCCTTACTAGCGGCTCCTACAATGAGCAGTTCTTC. Translating it yields CASSLTSGSYNEQFF.

This clone counts as medium-sized. At one end the junction does not follow the germline gene, possibly because of a read error. Other DNA sequences of this sample code for an identical CDR3. The chain carries TRBV5-1 and TRBJ2-7; no reliable D call. The germline V gene encodes CDR1 SGHRS and CDR2 YFSETQ. The CDR3 contains 12 residues. The CDR3 loop reads CASSPLGGEQYF. DNA of the CDR3: TGTGCCAGCAGCCCCCTGGGTGGGGAGCAGTACTTC.

The genes are TRBV30 and TRBJ1-3; perhaps TRBD1 as D (6 bases). The germline V gene encodes CDR1 GTSNPN and CDR2 SVGIG (reference sequence). V was cut by 4 bases and J by 0 bases, with 13 bases left in between. The CDR3 has 15 residues. This chain's CDR3 is CAWIRQALSGNTIYF. Written as DNA, the CDR3 is TGTGCCTGGATCCGACAGGCTCTCTCTGGAAACACCATATATTTT.

The V call is TRBV4-2, the J call TRBJ2-5, with 7 bases that match TRBD1. V dropped 0 bases and J dropped 2; count of bases not matched to a gene: 0. CDR1 is LGHNA, CDR2 YNFKEQ, per germline. The CDR3 extends over 14 amino acids. The CDR3 spells CASSQDRGQETQYF. CDR3 bases: TGTGCCAGCAGCCAAGACAGGGGGCAAGAGACCCAGTACTTC.

V and J are TRBV27 and TRBJ2-1, with unresolved D. The germline V gene encodes CDR1 MNHEY and CDR2 SMNVEV (reference sequence). Trimming cost V 3 bases and J 2 bases, with 5 bases left between them. The CDR3 contains 13 residues. CDR3 amino acids: CASSFGPYNEQFF. DNA of the CDR3: TGTGCCAGCAGTTTTGGGCCCTACAATGAGCAGTTCTTC.

This clone is a singleton in its sample. The chain combines TRBV25-1 with TRBJ2-7, with D possibly being TRBD2 (5 bases). This CDR3 spans 15 amino acids. The V end was cut by 0 bases, the J end by 4 bases, with 13 bases between. The V gene's germline CDR1 is MGHDK and CDR2 SYGVNS. CDR3: CASSEYFGVQYEQYF. The CDR3 DNA sequence: TGTGCCAGCAGTGAATATTTCGGGGTACAGTACGAGCAGTACTTC.

The chain links TRBV11-2 to TRBJ2-7; 11 bases are a match to TRBD1. The V gene end was trimmed by 5 bases and the J gene end by 1 base; junction bases not matched to a gene: 10. The V gene's germline CDR1 is SGHAT and CDR2 FQNNGV. The CDR3 is 17 residues long. CDR3 in DNA: TGTGCCAGCAGCCCTCTACCCGGGACAGGGGGTTCCTACGAGCAGTACTTC. Encoded protein: CASSPLPGTGGSYEQYF.

The chain has TRBV9 and TRBJ2-5; 8 bases fit TRBD1. This CDR3 is built from 16 residues. The junction had 12 bases not matched to a gene; V was cut back by 4 bases and J by 4 bases. CDR1 is SGDLS and CDR2 is YYNGEE in the germline V gene. CDR3 protein: CASSLSTGGMAETQYF. CDR3 DNA: TGTGCCAGCAGCCTAAGTACAGGGGGGATGGCAGAGACCCAGTACTTC.

This clone was observed a few times. The V call is TRBV28, the J call TRBJ2-7; D may be TRBD1 (5 bases). V dropped 5 bases and J dropped 2 bases, with 13 bases sitting between them. The CDR3 covers 14 residues. CDR1 is MDHEN and CDR2 is SYDVKM in the germline V gene. DNA of the CDR3: TGTGCCAGCAGTGCGACCGGACAACCCTACGAGCAGTACTTC. It is translated as CASSATGQPYEQYF.

On this clone: One junction end does not reproduce the germline sequence, and a read error may be involved. The chain employs TRBV4-1 and TRBJ1-1; the D gene is possibly TRBD1 (6 bases). CDR3 length: 15 amino acids. The germline V gene has CDR1 MGHRA and CDR2 YSYEKL. CDR3 residues: CASSHPKGVNPEAFF. For the CDR3, the DNA is TGCGCCAGCAGCCACCCTAAGGGGGTGAACCCTGAAGCTTTCTTT.

The V gene is TRBV7-9, the J gene TRBJ2-1; D may be TRBD1 or TRBD2 (5 bases each). V was cut by 5 bases and J by 0 bases, with 14 bases left in between. CDR1 is SEHNR and CDR2 is FQNEAQ in the germline V gene (reference sequence). The CDR3 runs 16 residues. For the CDR3, the DNA is TGTGCCAGCAGCCCCACCGGGACGCGCTCCTACAATGAGCAGTTCTTC. This gives the protein CASSPTGTRSYNEQFF. The full variable domain, in which reference TRBV7-9 and TRBJ2-1 provide the parts outside the CDR3, is DTGVSQNPRHKITKRGQNVTFRCDPISEHNRLYWYRQTLGQGPEFLTYFQNEAQLEKSRLLSDRFSAERPKGSFSTLEIQRTEQGDSAMYLCASSPTGTRSYNEQFFGPGTRLTVL.

The table lists this clone with a few counts. The J gene is TRBJ2-7, the V gene TRBV30; D might be TRBD2 (5 bases). The germline V and J ends were trimmed by 7 bases and 3 bases, with 16 bases remaining between them. The CDR3 consists of 13 residues. Germline CDR1 is GTSNPN and CDR2 is SVGIG (reference sequence). The CDR3 nucleotides read TGTGCCTCAAAACTAGAACGGAGCTACGAGCAGTACTTC. It codes for CASKLERSYEQYF.